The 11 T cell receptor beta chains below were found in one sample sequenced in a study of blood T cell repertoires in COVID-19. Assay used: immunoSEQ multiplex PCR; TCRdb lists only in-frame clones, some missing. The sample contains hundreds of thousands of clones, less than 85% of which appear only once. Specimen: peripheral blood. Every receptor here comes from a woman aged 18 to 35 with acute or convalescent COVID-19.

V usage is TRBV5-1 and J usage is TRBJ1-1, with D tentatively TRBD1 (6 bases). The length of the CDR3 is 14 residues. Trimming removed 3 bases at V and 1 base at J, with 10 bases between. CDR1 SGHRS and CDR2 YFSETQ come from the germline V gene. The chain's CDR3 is CASSSRTANTEAFF. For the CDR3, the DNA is TGCGCCAGCAGCTCTCGGACAGCGAACACTGAAGCTTTCTTT.

The CDR3 protein is CASSLATGSNTGELFF. CDR3 nucleotides: TGTGCCAGCAGCTTGGCGACCGGGAGCAACACCGGGGAGCTGTTTTTT. This chain connects TRBV5-5 to TRBJ2-2, with D possibly being TRBD2 (6 bases). V gave up 0 bases and J gave up 2 bases, with 11 bases separating them. The V gene's germline CDR1 is SGHKS and CDR2 YYEKEE (reference sequence). This CDR3 spans 16 amino acids.

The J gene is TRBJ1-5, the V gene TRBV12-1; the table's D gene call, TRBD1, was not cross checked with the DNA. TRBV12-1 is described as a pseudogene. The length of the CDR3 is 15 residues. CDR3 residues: CASSSGTGGRQPQHF. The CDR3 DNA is TGTGCCAGCAGCTCCGGGACAGGGGGTCGCCAGCCCCAGCATTTT.

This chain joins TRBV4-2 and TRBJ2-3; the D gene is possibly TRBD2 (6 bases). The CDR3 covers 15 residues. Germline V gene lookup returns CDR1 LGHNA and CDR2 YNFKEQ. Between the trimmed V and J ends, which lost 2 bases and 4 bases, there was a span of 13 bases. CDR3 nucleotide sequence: TGTGCCAGCAGCCAACTAGCGCCCGACCCAGATACGCAGTATTTT. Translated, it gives CASSQLAPDPDTQYF.

CDR3: CASRLVGDRRTYGYTF. The CDR3 DNA follows: TGTGCAAGTCGCTTAGTCGGGGACAGGCGAACTTATGGCTACACCTTC. The chain recombines TRBV12-2 with TRBJ1-2; TRBD1, the D gene given by the table, was not confirmed from the DNA. TRBV12-2 corresponds to a pseudogene. CDR3 length: 16 residues.

CDR3 sequence (DNA): TGTGCCAGCAGCTCCGGGACAGGGACCGAAAAACTGTTTTTT. This gives the protein CASSSGTGTEKLFF. The chain carries TRBV11-2 and TRBJ1-4, with 9 positions matching TRBD1. V trimming: 4 bases; J trimming: 8 bases; junction bases outside the gene matches: 5. CDR1 is SGHAT, CDR2 FQNNGV, per germline. This CDR3 has 14 amino acids. Using reference TRBV11-2 and TRBJ1-4 for the parts outside the CDR3, the full variable domain is EAGVAQSPRYKIIEKRQSVAFWCNPISGHATLYWYQQILGQGPKLLIQFQNNGVVDDSQLPKDRFSAERLKGVDSTLKIQPAKLEDSAVYLCASSSGTGTEKLFFGSGTQLSVL.

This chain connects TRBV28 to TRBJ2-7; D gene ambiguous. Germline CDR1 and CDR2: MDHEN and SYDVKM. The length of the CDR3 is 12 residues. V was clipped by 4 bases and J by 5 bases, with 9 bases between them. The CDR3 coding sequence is TGTGCCAGCAGTTCCTCGACTGACGAGCAGTACTTC. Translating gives CASSSSTDEQYF.

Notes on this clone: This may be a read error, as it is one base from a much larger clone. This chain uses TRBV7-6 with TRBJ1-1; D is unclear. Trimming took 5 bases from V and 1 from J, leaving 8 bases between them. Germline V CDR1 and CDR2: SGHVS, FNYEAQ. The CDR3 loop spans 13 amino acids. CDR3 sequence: CASSLSQNTEAFF. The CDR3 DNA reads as TGTGCCAGCAGCCTAAGTCAGAACACTGAAGCTTTCTTT.

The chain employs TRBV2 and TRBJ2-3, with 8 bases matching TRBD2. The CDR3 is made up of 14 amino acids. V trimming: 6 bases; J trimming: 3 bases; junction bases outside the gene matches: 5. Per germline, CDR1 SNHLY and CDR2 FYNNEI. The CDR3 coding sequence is TGTGCCAGCAGCGGGGGGGCAATGACAGATACGCAGTATTTT. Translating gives CASSGGAMTDTQYF.

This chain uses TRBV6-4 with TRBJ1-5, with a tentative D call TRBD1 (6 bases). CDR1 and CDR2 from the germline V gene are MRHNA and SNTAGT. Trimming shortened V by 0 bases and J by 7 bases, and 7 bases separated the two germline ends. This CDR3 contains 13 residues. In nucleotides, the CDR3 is TGTGCCAGCAGTGACTCGAGGGGGCAGCCCCAGCATTTT. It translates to CASSDSRGQPQHF.

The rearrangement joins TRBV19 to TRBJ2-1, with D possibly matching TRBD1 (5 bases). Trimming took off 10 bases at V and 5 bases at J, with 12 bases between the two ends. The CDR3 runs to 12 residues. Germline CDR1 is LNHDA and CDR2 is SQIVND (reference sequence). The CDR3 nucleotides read TGTGCCACCGCGACAGTGAACAATGAGCAGTTCTTC. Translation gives CATATVNNEQFF.